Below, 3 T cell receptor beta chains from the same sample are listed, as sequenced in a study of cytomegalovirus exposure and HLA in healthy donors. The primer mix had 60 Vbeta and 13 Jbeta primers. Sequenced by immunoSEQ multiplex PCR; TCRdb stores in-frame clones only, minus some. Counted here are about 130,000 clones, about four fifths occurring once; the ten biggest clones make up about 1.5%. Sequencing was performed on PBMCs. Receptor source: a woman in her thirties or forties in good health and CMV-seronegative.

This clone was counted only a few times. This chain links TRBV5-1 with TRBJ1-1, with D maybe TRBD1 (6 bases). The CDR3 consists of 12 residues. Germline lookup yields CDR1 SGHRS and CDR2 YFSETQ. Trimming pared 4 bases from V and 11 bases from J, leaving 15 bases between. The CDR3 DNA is TGCGCCAGCAGCCCAGAACAGGGTCTGGCTTTCTTT. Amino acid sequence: CASSPEQGLAFF.

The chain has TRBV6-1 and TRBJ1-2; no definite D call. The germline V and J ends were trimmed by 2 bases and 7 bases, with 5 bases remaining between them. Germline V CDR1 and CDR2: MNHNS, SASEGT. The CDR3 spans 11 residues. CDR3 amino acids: CASSEYSGYTF. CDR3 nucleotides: TGTGCCAGCAGTGAATACAGTGGCTACACCTTC.

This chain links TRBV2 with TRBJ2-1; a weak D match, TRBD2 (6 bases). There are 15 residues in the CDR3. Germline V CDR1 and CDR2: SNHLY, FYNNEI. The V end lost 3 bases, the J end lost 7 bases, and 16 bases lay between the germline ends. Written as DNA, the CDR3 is TGTGCCAGCAGTGATAGGCGGGGAGTGAGTAATGAGCAGTTCTTC. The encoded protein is CASSDRRGVSNEQFF.